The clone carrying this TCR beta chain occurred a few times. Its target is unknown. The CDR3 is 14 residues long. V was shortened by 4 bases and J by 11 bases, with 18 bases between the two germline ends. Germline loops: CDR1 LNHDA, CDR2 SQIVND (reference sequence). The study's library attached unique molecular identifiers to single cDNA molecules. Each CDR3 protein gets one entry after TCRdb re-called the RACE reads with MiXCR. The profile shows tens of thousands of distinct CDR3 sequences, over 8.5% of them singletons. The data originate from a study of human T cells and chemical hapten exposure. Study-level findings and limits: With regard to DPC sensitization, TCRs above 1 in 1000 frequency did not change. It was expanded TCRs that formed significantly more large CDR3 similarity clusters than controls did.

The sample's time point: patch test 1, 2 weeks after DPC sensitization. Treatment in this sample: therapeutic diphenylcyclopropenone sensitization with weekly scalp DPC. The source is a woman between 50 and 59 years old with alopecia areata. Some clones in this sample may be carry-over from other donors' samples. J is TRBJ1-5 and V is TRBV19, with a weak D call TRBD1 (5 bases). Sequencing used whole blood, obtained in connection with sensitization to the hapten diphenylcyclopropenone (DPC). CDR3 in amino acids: CASSRDSLGGAQHF. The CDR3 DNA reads TGTGCCAGTAGTAGAGACAGTCTCGGAGGGGCCCAGCATTTT.